The clone carrying this T cell receptor (beta chain) came up many times. As yet, its antigen is unknown. Germline loops: CDR1 SQVTM, CDR2 ANQGSEA. This CDR3 is 16 amino acids long. With V trimmed by 5 bases and J by 4 bases, 11 bases remained unmatched. This sample stems from a study of T-cell reconstitution after alpha-beta-depleted transplantation in children. Regarding the study as a whole: Two months or so post-transplant, alpha-beta T cells reportedly derived from several hundred expanded graft clones. TCRbeta diversity was high at day 60 in some patients (a result of surviving recipient T cells and thymic progenitors).

For TCRbeta, the library was prepared with unique molecular identifiers. TCRdb re-analysed the PCR reads in MiXCR, keeping a single row per CDR3 protein. Of about 100,000 distinct CDR3 sequences detected, roughly 6.1% appear once; the ten largest clones hold less than 30%. V is TRBV29-1 and J is TRBJ1-2, with 12 positions matching TRBD1. The sequence came from a male patient aged 2-15 years who had a stem cell transplant for acute lymphoblastic leukemia, so the T cells may come from the graft donor. The sample was PBMCs, mostly from graft donor cells, taken 360 days after TCRalphabeta/CD19-depleted stem cell transplant. This CDR3 reads CSVPTGTGGPIYGYTF. In DNA, the CDR3 is TGCAGCGTTCCAACCGGGACAGGGGGCCCCATCTATGGCTACACCTTC.